This passage covers 21 T cell receptor beta chains from one sample sequenced in a study of cytomegalovirus exposure and HLA in healthy donors (dated by TCRdb to about 2017). Receptor libraries were prepared by the immunoSEQ multiplex PCR assay. The multiplex PCR relied on a mix of 60 forward primers for TCR Vbeta segments and 13 reverse primers for TCR Jbeta segments. TCRdb retrieved this table from immuneACCESS and kept in-frame rearrangements only. Not all clones are present; in checked studies, unresolved V genes account for under half, and no reason is known for the remainder. The sample table records 160,000 or so clones; 70% to 80% of these occur just once. In total, the top ten clones hold 1.3% of the sample. Material for sequencing was PBMCs. These receptors originate from a man aged 25 to 40 in good health and CMV-seronegative.

The rearrangement uses TRBV2 and TRBJ1-1; 7 nucleotides match TRBD1. This CDR3 is 14 amino acids long. CDR1 and CDR2 (germline): SNHLY, FYNNEI. The V segment lost 6 bases and the J segment 2 bases; nucleotides outside the gene matches: 6. The CDR3 loop is CASRPDRANTEAFF. The DNA of the CDR3 is TGTGCCAGCAGACCCGACAGGGCTAACACTGAAGCTTTCTTT.

The chain employs TRBV28 and TRBJ1-5; D perhaps matches TRBD1 (6 bases). The CDR3 totals 17 residues. CDR1 is MDHEN, CDR2 SYDVKM, per germline. V lost 2 bases to trimming and J lost 0 bases, with 14 bases between them. DNA of the CDR3: TGTGCCAGCAGTTTAAACACCGGACAGACTAGCAATCAGCCCCAGCATTTT. This sequence encodes CASSLNTGQTSNQPQHF.

DNA of the CDR3: TGTGCCAGCAGCTTAACGGGGGTAGAGTTTGGGAGCTCCTATAATTCACCCCTCCACTTT. This sequence encodes CASSLTGVEFGSSYNSPLHF. The V gene is TRBV7-6, the J gene TRBJ1-6, with D possibly TRBD1 on 5 matching bases. Germline V gene lookup returns CDR1 SGHVS and CDR2 FNYEAQ. The CDR3 covers 20 residues. With 2 bases removed from V and 0 bases from J, the gap between germline ends came to 20 bases.

The count of this clone is one. The gene calls are TRBV4-1 and TRBJ2-1; 7 bases line up with TRBD2. Germline V gene data show CDR1 as MGHRA and CDR2 as YSYEKL. This CDR3 region has 14 residues. Germline trimming cut 4 bases from V and 3 bases from J; bases unmatched to any gene: 3. In nucleotides, the CDR3 is TGCGCCAGCAGCCGGGGGGGAGTCTACAATGAGCAGTTCTTC. This gives the protein CASSRGGVYNEQFF.

The chain uses TRBV4-1 and TRBJ1-2; no reliable D call. Germline CDR1 and CDR2: MGHRA and YSYEKL. The CDR3 sequence is 13 residues long. V was trimmed by 1 base and J by 7 bases, leaving 10 bases between them. The CDR3 nucleotides are TGCGCCAGCAGCCAAGCCCCCGTCGGTGGCTACACCTTC. As protein: CASSQAPVGGYTF.

The rearrangement links TRBV18 to TRBJ2-7; D uncertain. V gave up 3 bases and J gave up 7 bases, with 7 bases separating them. The germline V gene encodes CDR1 KGHSH and CDR2 LQKENI. The CDR3 is 11 amino acids. The CDR3 sequence is CASSPALEQYF. The CDR3 DNA sequence: TGTGCCAGCTCACCCGCACTTGAGCAGTACTTC.

V is TRBV21-1 and J is TRBJ1-5. TRBV21-1 is deemed a pseudogene. The CDR3 has 15 residues. CDR3 region: CASSKVCVEGQPQHF. The CDR3 nucleotides are TGTGCCAGCAGCAAAGTATGCGTTGAGGGACAGCCCCAGCATTTT.

The rearrangement uses TRBV25-1 and TRBJ2-3; 9 bases match TRBD2. CDR1 and CDR2 from the germline V gene are MGHDK and SYGVNS. The V and J ends lost 3 bases and 5 bases, in that order; junction bases with no gene match: 6. The CDR3 is 15 residues long. CDR3 in DNA: TGTGCCAGCAGTGACCTAGCGGGAAGGATAGATACGCAGTATTTT. Amino acid sequence: CASSDLAGRIDTQYF.

V and J are TRBV7-2 and TRBJ2-7, with no clear D. This CDR3 has 14 residues. In germline, CDR1 is SGHTA, CDR2 FQGNSA. The V and J ends lost 2 bases and 2 bases respectively, with 10 bases between them. The CDR3 DNA follows: TGTGCCAGCAGCTTACGGCAGGCGACCTACGAGCAGTACTTC. Amino acid sequence: CASSLRQATYEQYF.

CDR3 sequence: CASRTLASSYNSPLHF. The CDR3 bases are TGTGCCAGTAGGACACTGGCGAGCTCCTATAATTCACCCCTCCACTTT. The chain has TRBV19 and TRBJ1-6; unclear D gene. The germline V gene encodes CDR1 LNHDA and CDR2 SQIVND (reference sequence). This CDR3 has 16 residues. Trimming removed 6 bases at V and 0 bases at J, with 12 bases between.

The chain employs TRBV28 and TRBJ1-2; 8 bases line up with TRBD1. Germline loops: CDR1 MDHEN, CDR2 SYDVKM. V shed 3 bases, J shed 3 bases, and the junction held 9 bases outside the gene matches. The CDR3 has 16 residues. The DNA of the CDR3 is TGTGCCAGCAGTTTCTCCGACAGGGGATTTGACTATGGCTACACCTTC. Its translation is CASSFSDRGFDYGYTF.

This clone was observed a single time. The chain joins TRBV7-2 to TRBJ2-2; tentative D call: TRBD1 (6 bases). Germline V lookup: CDR1 SGHTA, CDR2 FQGNSA. The CDR3 totals 16 residues. With 2 bases removed from V and 0 bases from J, the gap between germline ends came to 10 bases. CDR3: CASSLRQASNTGELFF. The CDR3 nucleotides are TGTGCCAGCAGCTTAAGACAGGCTTCGAACACCGGGGAGCTGTTTTTT.

V usage is TRBV6-6 and J usage is TRBJ2-3, with D perhaps matching TRBD1 (8 bases). Germline loops: CDR1 MNHNY, CDR2 SVGAGI (reference sequence). Trimming left V 5 bases short and J 4 bases short, with 16 bases between. The CDR3 is 15 amino acids. Written as DNA, the CDR3 is TGTGCCAGCAGTCAAAGACAGGGGAGGGCAGATACGCAGTATTTT. Translation gives CASSQRQGRADTQYF.

The chain links TRBV10-1 to TRBJ1-6; 7 positions agree with TRBD1. The germline V gene encodes CDR1 WNHNN and CDR2 SYGVQD (reference sequence). The CDR3 has 13 amino acids. The ends lost 10 bases at V and 7 bases at J; junction bases unmatched: 7. CDR3 bases: TGCGCCACCTCGGGACAGCAAAATTCACCCCTCCACTTT. Translated: CATSGQQNSPLHF.

This clone was picked up a small number of times. The chain employs TRBV5-1 and TRBJ1-2; TRBD1 matches at 7 bases. Unmatched junction bases numbered 16, after V lost 6 bases and J lost 8 bases. CDR1 is SGHRS and CDR2 is YFSETQ in the germline V gene. The CDR3 runs to 15 residues. CDR3 in DNA: TGCGCCAGCAAACCCCGGGACAGTTTGGTGAAGGGCTACACCTTC. Amino acids: CASKPRDSLVKGYTF.

The rearrangement links TRBV6-5 to TRBJ2-1, with 8 bases lining up with TRBD1. J gave up 7 bases and V 8 bases, and 7 bases lay outside the gene matches. Germline CDR1 MNHEY, CDR2 SVGAGI. CDR3 length: 13 amino acids. The CDR3 coding sequence is TGTGCCAGCTCCAGGGGGCTCGGGAATGAGCAGTTCTTC. It translates to CASSRGLGNEQFF.

This clone has a single count. The gene calls are TRBV4-3 and TRBJ1-3, with D hard to call. This CDR3 has 17 amino acids. Germline CDR1 is LGHNA and CDR2 is YSLEER. V was shortened by 0 bases and J by 0 bases, with 12 bases between the two germline ends. The DNA for the CDR3 is TGCGCCAGCAGCCAAGACGGTAGCAAGAGCTCTGGAAACACCATATATTTT. Protein sequence: CASSQDGSKSSGNTIYF.

The genes are TRBV27 and TRBJ2-5, with TRBD1 identical over 8 bases. V gave up 6 bases and J gave up 4 bases; unmatched junction bases: 10. This CDR3 contains 15 residues. Looked up from germline, CDR1 is MNHEY and CDR2 is SMNVEV (reference sequence). Here the CDR3 reads CASSLGQVIGETQYF. The CDR3 DNA sequence: TGTGCCAGCAGCTTGGGACAGGTTATAGGAGAGACCCAGTACTTC.

This clone came up a few times. The chain is built from TRBV4-3 and TRBJ2-7; 8 bases are shared with TRBD2. V gave up 2 bases and J gave up 0 bases; unmatched junction bases: 3. CDR3 length equals 15 residues. CDR1 and CDR2 (germline): LGHNA, YSLEER. DNA of the CDR3: TGCGCCAGCAGCCAATTAGCGGGGAACTCCTACGAGCAGTACTTC. The encoded protein is CASSQLAGNSYEQYF.

This clone has more than one count but fewer than ten. The sample contains more than one DNA sequence encoding this CDR3. The CDR3 is CASSAGDTGELFF. The CDR3 nucleotides are TGTGCCAGCAGTGCGGGAGACACCGGGGAGCTGTTTTTT. V gene TRBV6-4 combines with J gene TRBJ2-2; tentatively, D is TRBD2 (6 bases). Trimming took 4 bases from V and 3 from J, leaving 6 bases between them. Germline loops: CDR1 MRHNA, CDR2 SNTAGT. The CDR3 runs 13 residues.

The chain recombines TRBV28 with TRBJ1-6; 8 nucleotides align to TRBD1. CDR1 MDHEN and CDR2 SYDVKM come from the germline V gene. This CDR3 has 17 amino acids. V shed 6 bases and J 4 bases; nucleotides not matched to a gene: 11. The CDR3: CASSPTGALQYNSPLHF. The CDR3 DNA follows: TGTGCCAGCAGCCCGACAGGGGCCCTCCAATATAATTCACCCCTCCACTTT.